A selection of T cell receptor beta chains follows, all from one sample in a study of identical twins. TCRdb redid the calling of the 5' RACE reads with MiXCR, one entry per CDR3 protein. The sample shows 200,000 to 250,000 distinct CDR3 sequences, around 8.1% of them seen only once. Another study also made use of these data, one on yellow fever vaccine responses in identical twins.

Sequenced material: memory (CD45RO+) T cells sorted from blood. The receptors come from a woman younger than 35 in good health. The CDR3 runs from the conserved cysteine through the conserved F or W. D genes are given only for firm matches. Where a row states a size, it is once, few, many or the class of an expanded clone; other rows omit it.

>TRBV6-5|TRBJ2-2|.|TRBD2
CASSYFAGGPTGELFF
TGTGCCAGCAGTTATTTCGCGGGGGGGCCCACCGGGGAGCTGTTTTTT
>TRBV18|TRBJ2-1|many|.
CASSLGGNSYNEQFF
TGTGCCAGCTCACTGGGCGGGAACTCCTACAATGAGCAGTTCTTC
>TRBV27|TRBJ1-2|.|.
CASSWTGRGYSYGYTF
TGTGCCAGCAGTTGGACGGGCAGGGGTTATTCCTATGGCTACACCTTC
>TRBV4-3|TRBJ2-1|few|TRBD2
CASSLFGTSGENEQFF
TGCGCCAGCAGCCTCTTCGGGACTAGCGGGGAAAATGAGCAGTTCTTC
>TRBV6-2/TRBV6-3|TRBJ2-7|.|TRBD2
CASSYSIGLAGAYEQYF
TGTGCCAGCAGTTACTCGATTGGACTAGCGGGGGCCTACGAGCAGTACTTC
>TRBV9|TRBJ2-1|few|TRBD1
CASSPHPGTGFDEQFF
TGTGCCAGCAGCCCCCATCCCGGGACAGGGTTCGATGAGCAGTTCTTC
>TRBV10-3|TRBJ2-1|.|TRBD1
CAIEGATRSTQTVSYNEQFF
TGTGCCATTGAGGGGGCGACCCGATCCACCCAGACAGTTTCCTACAATGAGCAGTTCTTC
>TRBV7-2|TRBJ2-1|few|TRBD2
CASSNPGTSGSLWQFF
TGTGCCAGCAGCAACCCGGGGACTAGCGGGAGTTTGTGGCAGTTCTTC
>TRBV7-2|TRBJ2-3|many|TRBD2
CASSLRRGAPDTQYF
TGTGCCAGCAGCTTACGGCGGGGGGCTCCAGATACGCAGTATTTT
>TRBV6-4|TRBJ2-1|.|.
CASSSQVNNEQFF
TGTGCCAGCAGTTCCCAGGTAAACAATGAGCAGTTCTTC
>TRBV7-9|TRBJ2-7|many|TRBD1
CASSLRTGGSAEQYF
TGTGCCAGCAGCTTACGGACAGGGGGGAGCGCCGAGCAGTACTTC
>TRBV10-3|TRBJ2-3|.|.
CAIRKEKSTDTQYF
TGTGCCATCAGAAAGGAGAAAAGCACAGATACGCAGTATTTT
>TRBV6-2/TRBV6-3|TRBJ2-5|.|.
CASRGYRTEQETQYF
TGTGCCAGCAGAGGGTATAGGACAGAGCAAGAGACCCAGTACTTC
>TRBV6-1|TRBJ2-3|many|.
CASSEGAGSTDTQYF
TGTGCCAGCAGTGAAGGGGCGGGATCCACAGATACGCAGTATTTT
>TRBV20-1|TRBJ2-5|many|.
CSASRRGEETQYF
TGCAGTGCTTCAAGAAGGGGGGAGGAGACCCAGTACTTC
>TRBV9|TRBJ2-5|.|TRBD2
CASSVGSSGSRLETQYF
TGTGCCAGCAGCGTAGGGTCTAGCGGGAGTCGGTTAGAGACCCAGTACTTC
>TRBV27|TRBJ2-3|many|.
CASSLSGVSTDTQYF
TGTGCCAGCAGTTTATCCGGGGTTAGCACAGATACGCAGTATTTT
>TRBV5-1|TRBJ2-2|few|.
CASSLVGGVGTGELFF
TGCGCCAGCAGCTTGGTTGGGGGAGTCGGCACCGGGGAGCTGTTTTTT
>TRBV6-1|TRBJ2-1|many|TRBD2
CASSLAGGNSYNEQFF
TGTGCCAGCAGTCTAGCGGGAGGGAATTCCTACAATGAGCAGTTCTTC